These 10 T cell receptor beta chains share one sample of origin, sequenced in a study of T cells in localized non-small cell lung cancer. Sequencing was performed with immunoSEQ multiplex PCR; in TCRdb, only in-frame clones are kept and a portion is missing. The sample lists 40,000 or so clones; around 81% were seen once. Sample: peripheral blood mononuclear cells, taken before any cancer treatment. The receptor source for this set is a male donor at least 60 years old with stage II lung adenocarcinoma.

The chain combines TRBV27 with TRBJ2-3; tentatively, D is TRBD1 or TRBD2 (5 bases each). Deletions cut 4 bases from V and 0 bases from J, with 14 bases between. The CDR3 consists of 16 residues. Looked up from germline, CDR1 is MNHEY and CDR2 is SMNVEV (reference sequence). CDR3 DNA sequence: TGTGCCAGCAGTTCCTCCGGGACGAGAAGCACAGATACGCAGTATTTT. This codes for CASSSSGTRSTDTQYF.

The CDR3, as DNA: TGTGCCAGCAGCTTCTCCAGGGGGGCGGCTAACATTCAGTACTTC. It yields the protein CASSFSRGAANIQYF. The chain joins TRBV7-2 to TRBJ2-4; TRBD1 might be the D (7 bases). Germline CDR1 and CDR2: SGHTA and FQGNSA. With 3 bases removed from V and 7 bases from J, the gap between germline ends came to 16 bases. The CDR3 sequence is 15 residues long.

The rearrangement joins TRBV5-8 to TRBJ2-7, with TRBD1 identical over 8 bases. The CDR3 has 16 amino acids. Germline CDR1 is SGHTS and CDR2 is YDEGEE. Losses at the gene ends were 6 bases for V and 3 bases for J; bases not matched to a gene: 14. The CDR3 sequence is CASNLGRDRGVYEQYF. CDR3 in DNA: TGTGCCAGCAATCTAGGACGTGACAGGGGTGTCTACGAGCAGTACTTC.

J is TRBJ2-3 and V is TRBV7-9; a weak D match, TRBD2 (7 bases). Germline values: CDR1 SEHNR, CDR2 FQNEAQ (reference sequence). V was cut by 5 bases and J by 1 base, with 10 bases left in between. The length of the CDR3 is 14 residues. The CDR3 region has the DNA TGTGCCAGCAGCGTAGGGGGGGGCACAGATACGCAGTATTTT. It yields the protein CASSVGGGTDTQYF.

This sequence joins TRBV5-1 and TRBJ2-7; the D is unclear. The CDR3 totals 16 residues. V lost 1 base and J 0 bases, leaving 14 bases between the germline ends. Germline CDR1 SGHRS, CDR2 YFSETQ. The CDR3 here is CASSLNPPPSSYEQYF. The CDR3 DNA sequence: TGCGCCAGCAGCTTGAACCCTCCACCAAGCTCCTACGAGCAGTACTTC.

This clone was counted only a few times. The V and J genes are TRBV7-2 and TRBJ1-2; maybe TRBD1 (5 bases). With 5 bases removed from V and 2 bases from J, the gap between germline ends came to 12 bases. The CDR3 length is 14 residues. The germline V gene has CDR1 SGHTA and CDR2 FQGNSA. Here the CDR3 reads CASSPRGTNYGYTF. The CDR3 DNA follows: TGTGCCAGCAGCCCACGCGGGACGAACTATGGCTACACCTTC.

DNA of the CDR3: TGTGCCATCAGTCCTTCTTCCACTACGCTTAACTATGGCTACACCTTC. Translating gives CAISPSSTTLNYGYTF. The chain has TRBV10-3 and TRBJ1-2; D uncertain. The CDR3 runs 16 residues. Germline loops: CDR1 ENHRY, CDR2 SYGVKD. The V end was cut by 5 bases, the J end by 1 base, with 17 bases between.

The chain recombines TRBV5-5 with TRBJ2-5; unclear D gene. Germline values: CDR1 SGHKS, CDR2 YYEKEE (reference sequence). V was cut by 0 bases and J by 5 bases, with 11 bases left in between. This CDR3 has 14 residues. CDR3 in amino acids: CASSLAAKVETQYF. Written as DNA, the CDR3 is TGTGCCAGCAGCTTGGCCGCGAAAGTTGAGACCCAGTACTTC.

This chain joins TRBV7-9 and TRBJ2-5; 10 nucleotides agree with TRBD1. Looked up from germline, CDR1 is SEHNR and CDR2 is FQNEAQ (reference sequence). Trimming at V came to 2 bases and at J to 8 bases, leaving 8 bases not matched to a gene. The CDR3 length is 15 residues. The CDR3 spells CASSLPGTGEVTQYF. In nucleotides, the CDR3 is TGTGCCAGCAGCTTACCCGGGACAGGGGAGGTAACCCAGTACTTC.

DNA for the CDR3: TGCGCCAGCAGCGGGACTCCGAACACCGGGGAGCTGTTTTTT. Its translation: CASSGTPNTGELFF. V is TRBV10-2 and J is TRBJ2-2; D is perhaps TRBD2 (6 bases). V was pared by 6 bases and J by 0 bases, with 8 bases between. CDR1 and CDR2 from the germline V gene are WSHSY and SAAADI. This CDR3 has 14 residues.